This T cell receptor beta chain originates from a study of blood T cell repertoires in COVID-19. The method was immunoSEQ multiplex PCR; TCRdb's version includes in-frame clones alone and lacks a portion of them. The sample yields 150,000 or so clones, 86% seen once. The CDR3 runs 15 residues. Germline V CDR1 and CDR2: LGHDT, YNNKEL (reference sequence). Trimming took 7 bases from V and 4 from J, leaving 17 bases between them. Material: peripheral blood. J is TRBJ1-3 and V is TRBV3-1 (or the pseudogene TRBV3-2); TRBD1 is a possible D gene (6 bases). The TCR sequence derives from a man between 18 and 29 years old with acute or convalescent COVID-19. The CDR3 DNA reads TGTGCCAGCAAGCAAACCAACAGGGTCGGAAACACCATATATTTT. Its translation: CASKQTNRVGNTIYF.